This TCR beta chain was retrieved from a study of T cells in women clearing cervical HPV infection. The assay was immunoSEQ multiplex PCR, and TCRdb's table has in-frame clones only and misses some. The table for this sample gives 25,000 to 30,000 clones. CDR3 length: 13 amino acids. Germline assignment: CDR1 KGHSH and CDR2 LQKENI. Trimming took off 1 base at V and 8 bases at J, with 9 bases between the two ends. Regarding this clone: The read ends 3 residues shy of where the CDR3 ends; the end is completed using the germline J gene.

The TCR originated in a woman between 18 and 69 years old with a cervical HPV16 infection that either progressed to CIN3+ or cleared (not recorded which). V and J are TRBV18 and TRBJ2-1; D is perhaps TRBD2 (6 bases). Material: blood buffy coat. The DNA read from the CDR3 is TGTGCCAGCTCACCACAGCGGGCAGATGAG. This codes for CASSPQRADE. The whole CDR3 reads CASSPQRADEQFF.